The sequence of this T cell receptor (beta chain) was determined in a study of shared clonotypes between healthy human individuals (dated by TCRdb to 2018 to 2020). Study-wide context: The cohort included a few men and a couple of women between 18 and 49 years of age. Different laboratories and diverse techniques were used to prepare libraries and sequence TCR repertoires, to increase sequencing depth and limit assay-specific biases. Between about 0.9 and 10 billion PBMCs per donor were obtained by leukapheresis. To estimate repertoire size and how much clonotype sharing occurs between individuals, the study deeply sequenced the blood TCR repertoires of several healthy adults. Overall results and qualifications from the work: Only blood was sampled, and tissue TCR repertoires likely differ from those in blood. Pairwise subsampling indicated that sequencing depth was expected to affect the degree of clonotype sharing among donors. The small number of donors limited the genetic and exposure-history diversity represented.

As concerns this clone: Its antigen specificity is not known. The input lacks base qualities; no much larger clone sits a single base away.

Using the deep immunoSEQ assay, multiplex PCR amplified TCR CDR3 regions from genomic DNA. Extracted genomic DNA from each cell subset was distributed evenly across all wells of several immunoSEQ 96-well plates, and each plate was treated as a replicate. For unsorted PBMC, each replicate PCR was loaded with 300 to 350 ng genomic DNA, equivalent to about 30,000 T cell genomes. Ten immunoSEQ deep assay plates were used to sequence unsorted PBMC genomic DNA. The purified libraries were quantified using a Qubit 3.0 fluorometer, sized with a Bioanalyzer 2100, and then quantified again using the KAPA Library Quantification kit. A separate single-read 150-cycle Illumina NextSeq 550 flow cell was used to sequence each immunoSEQ 96-well plate. The authors' pipeline ran thus. Because the immunoSEQ output included only junctional sequences and no quality scores, the filtering could not be the same as the filtering used for full-length reads. To assign V/J genes and CDR3, sequences were annotated against IMGT germline references using PyIR, a Python wrapper for IgBLAST v1.9. Any read was removed if the V/J assignment was weak (E-value above 1e-6), the CDR3 was missing, or the read contained stop codons, out-of-frame junctions, or ambiguous translated residues. V3J clonotypes were defined by identical inferred V gene, J gene, and CDR3 amino acid sequence. Percentage overlap between repertoires was calculated by dividing the number of shared unique clonotypes by the size of the smaller repertoire. Richness of each repertoire was evaluated using RTK rarefaction, the Chao1 estimator, and Recon v2.1 estimates of unobserved clonotypes. TCRdb obtained this table from immuneACCESS and retained in-frame rearrangements with V and J assigned. These tables miss some clones; where compared with another copy, unresolved V genes account for less than half of the shortfall, and the remainder is unexplained. That table supplies the V and J calls and clone size; D and trimming were determined from the DNA. The sample includes fewer than 650,000 clones, with about 80% observed a single time. About 12% of the sample rests with the top ten.

The donors were healthy, HIV-negative adults with no recently reported acute infections or vaccinations. Every donor was a Caucasian adult living in Nashville, Tennessee, USA. For unsorted samples, 90 million or so PBMCs were counted, and genomic DNA was extracted using the QIAamp DNA Blood Mini kit. After blood collection by leukapheresis, PBMCs were isolated using Ficoll-Histopaque density gradient centrifugation and then cryopreserved in the vapor phase of liquid nitrogen. Source material: PBMCs. The sequence was collected from a woman aged 40 to 50 in good health. Some clones in this sample may be carry-over from other donors' samples.

CDR3 loop: CASSPPGQDKGYTF. The nucleotides are TGTGCCAGCAGTCCCCCGGGACAGGATAAGGGCTACACCTTC. The chain is assembled from TRBV28 and TRBJ1-2; TRBD1 agrees with 8 junctional bases. V is cut back by 5 bases and J by 8 bases, with 10 bases in the junction unmatched. The germline V gene provides CDR1 MDHEN and CDR2 SYDVKM. Taken from cysteine to phenylalanine, the CDR3 has 14 residues. The read is trimmed to its CDR3 DNA, 42 bases read in frame from base 1.